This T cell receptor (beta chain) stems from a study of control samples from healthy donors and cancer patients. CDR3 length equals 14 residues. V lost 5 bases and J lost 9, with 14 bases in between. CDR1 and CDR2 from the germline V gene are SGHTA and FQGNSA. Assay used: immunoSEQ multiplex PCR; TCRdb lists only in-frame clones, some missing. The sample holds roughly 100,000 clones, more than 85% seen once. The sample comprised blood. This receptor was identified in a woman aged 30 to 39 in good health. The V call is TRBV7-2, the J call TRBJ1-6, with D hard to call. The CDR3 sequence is CASSPGYMTSPLHF. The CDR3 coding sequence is TGTGCCAGCAGCCCCGGGTATATGACTTCACCCCTCCACTTT.